This T cell receptor (beta chain) was sequenced for a study of blood T cell repertoires in COVID-19 (dated by TCRdb to about 2020). Background on the whole study: Samples from collaborators originated in the United States, Italy and Spain and spanned both the acute and convalescent phases of COVID-19. Deeply sampled blood TCRbeta repertoires from subjects exposed to, actively infected with, or recovered from COVID-19 were included in the dataset. Sample metadata almost always included a de-identified subject ID, COVID-19 status, age in years and sex. The samples were drawn from the first 160 participants of the ongoing ImmuneRACE study and from 1,254 subjects provided by 6 global collaborators. A freely available public database, intended as a resource for researchers studying the immune response to SARS-CoV-2, is where the repertoires were released. The material from the prospective study consisted of cDNA or gDNA derived from T cells, B-cell-depleted T cells, or PBMCs. Where available, HLA class I and class II types were taken from metadata supplied by the sample provider and were not determined by assay-based typing. Points the paper makes about the study in general: The quantity of clinical and demographic metadata differed by source and by participant and was supplied without curation.

The V end loses 1 base and the J end loses 0 bases, and a stretch of 13 bases separates them. The CDR3 sequence holds 17 residues, the cysteine and phenylalanine included. Just the 51-base CDR3 DNA is kept, in frame starting at base 1. Taken from the germline V gene, the CDR1 and CDR2 loops are MDHEN and SYDVKM. Turning to this clone: Its antigen target is currently unknown. Base qualities are not recorded, but no much larger clone differs from it by a single base.

Collaborating institutions collected whole blood in K2EDTA tubes following their own protocols. Collaborator samples were shipped for TCRbeta analysis as frozen whole blood, isolated PBMCs, or DNA extracted from either sample type. TCRbeta CDR3 regions were amplified from genomic DNA using the immunoSEQ Assay, a bias-controlled multiplex PCR. In the authors' own workflow: The number of nucleated cells in each sample was estimated by amplification of reference gene primers within the assay. Sequence reads were collapsed and filtered to measure the absolute abundance of every unique TCRbeta CDR3 rearrangement. For each sample, productive Simpson clonality was calculated by taking the square root of Simpson's diversity index across productive rearrangements. TCRdb limited this immuneACCESS table to in-frame rearrangements with V and J called. A share of clones is missing; checked studies link under half to unresolved V genes, and the rest is unexplained. D and trimming were read from the DNA, whereas the V and J calls and clone size are those reported in that table. Recorded for this sample are around 300,000 clones; around four fifths of them occurred a single time. Around 4% of the sample lies in the top ten.

This sequence was found in a woman aged 50 to 65 with active or convalescent COVID-19. The sequenced sample was peripheral blood. Here the chain combines TRBV28 and TRBJ1-5; 6 matching bases give a weak D call of TRBD1. This receptor carries the CDR3 CASSLSFMGASNQPQHF. The DNA reads as follows: TGTGCCAGCAGTTTATCATTCATGGGGGCTAGCAATCAGCCCCAGCATTTT.